This T cell receptor beta chain was obtained from a study of cytomegalovirus exposure and HLA in healthy donors. CDR3 length: 15 amino acids. The V gene's germline CDR1 is MNHEY and CDR2 SVGAGI. Trimming took 6 bases from V and 1 from J, leaving 16 bases between them. Primers: 60 Vbeta forward and 13 Jbeta reverse. The table came from immunoSEQ multiplex PCR; TCRdb's copy has only in-frame clones and leaves some out. The sample contains around 80,000 clones, approximately 62% of which appear only once. This clonotype originated in a male donor in good health and CMV-seropositive. V is TRBV6-5 and J is TRBJ2-7; possibly TRBD2 for D (5 bases). The sample was PBMCs. The CDR3 protein is CASSSSGRGSYEQYF. DNA of the CDR3: TGTGCCAGCAGCTCCTCTGGCCGGGGTTCCTACGAGCAGTACTTC.